The 18 T cell receptor beta chains given below trace back to one sample, sequenced in a study of T cells after yellow fever vaccination. MiXCR, applied by TCRdb to the 5' RACE reads, yields one record per CDR3 protein. Among around 250,000 distinct CDR3 sequences listed, roughly 5.6% were seen once. The sequences come from CD4+ T cells sorted from PBMCs, collected on the day of the yellow fever booster vaccination. These receptors all stem from a man between 18 and 35 years old who received the YFV17D yellow fever vaccine.

The chain has TRBV30 and TRBJ2-5; a possible D gene is TRBD2 (6 bases). Trimming shortened V by 2 bases and J by 5 bases, and 12 bases separated the two germline ends. CDR3 length equals 13 residues. Germline V lookup: CDR1 GTSNPN, CDR2 SVGIG (reference sequence). CDR3 amino acids: CAWSSSAGETQYF. The CDR3, as DNA: TGTGCCTGGAGTTCTAGCGCCGGGGAGACCCAGTACTTC. Full variable domain (missing parts from reference TRBV30 and TRBJ2-5): SQTIHQWPATLVQPVGSPLSLECTVEGTSNPNLYWYRQAAGRGLQLLFYSVGIGQISSEVPQNLSASRPQDRQFILSSKKLLLSDSGFYLCAWSSSAGETQYFGPGTRLLVL.

This clonotype was picked up a small number of times. This chain connects TRBV10-3 to TRBJ2-3; 8 bases are shared with TRBD2. CDR3 length: 14 residues. The V gene end was trimmed by 8 bases and the J gene end by 2 bases; junction bases not matched to a gene: 6. Germline V lookup: CDR1 ENHRY, CDR2 SYGVKD. The CDR3 DNA is TGTGCCATCGGAACTAGCGGATCCACAGATACGCAGTATTTT. This codes for CAIGTSGSTDTQYF.

In this sample, this clonotype turned up a few times. This sequence joins TRBV10-3 and TRBJ2-2; D is perhaps TRBD1 or TRBD2 (5 bases each). Trimming shortened V by 4 bases and J by 3 bases, and 9 bases separated the two germline ends. Germline CDR1 reads ENHRY; CDR2 reads SYGVKD. The length of the CDR3 is 14 residues. CDR3 DNA sequence: TGTGCCATCAGTGGCAGGGACGACACCGGGGAGCTGTTTTTT. The encoded protein is CAISGRDDTGELFF.

This chain links TRBV7-3 with TRBJ1-1, with 7 bases that match TRBD1. The junction had 5 bases not matched to a gene; V was cut back by 6 bases and J by 4 bases. Germline lookup yields CDR1 SGHTA and CDR2 FQGTGA. The CDR3 has 13 residues. CDR3 region: CASSKGALTEAFF. In DNA, the CDR3 is TGTGCCAGCAGTAAGGGGGCTCTCACTGAAGCTTTCTTT.

This clonotype was detected only a few times. The rearrangement uses TRBV27 and TRBJ1-1, with TRBD1 identical over 7 bases. CDR3 length equals 16 residues. Germline V gives CDR1 MNHEY, CDR2 SMNVEV (reference sequence). V lost 6 bases to trimming and J lost 0 bases; unmatched junction nucleotides: 10. The CDR3 protein is CASSPDRAPMNTEAFF. CDR3 nucleotides: TGTGCCAGCAGCCCAGACAGGGCCCCGATGAACACTGAAGCTTTCTTT.

This clonotype was counted many times. This chain uses TRBV2 with TRBJ2-7, with 7 bases fitting TRBD1. V dropped 3 bases and J dropped 0; count of bases not matched to a gene: 5. The CDR3 is made up of 15 amino acids. CDR1 and CDR2 (germline): SNHLY, FYNNEI. This CDR3 is CASSESRGSSYEQYV. The CDR3 DNA reads as TGTGCCAGCAGTGAGTCCAGGGGGAGCTCCTACGAGCAGTACGTC.

At least ten counts were recorded for this clonotype. For the CDR3, the DNA is TGTGCCAGCAGTTTAAGGCAGGGTAACGGCTACACCTTC. The encoded protein is CASSLRQGNGYTF. The chain uses TRBV12-3 or TRBV12-4 and TRBJ1-2, with D tentatively TRBD1 (5 bases). Trimming pared 2 bases from V and 8 bases from J, leaving 12 bases between. CDR3 size: 13 residues.

The V call is TRBV19, the J call TRBJ2-6; the match to TRBD1 covers 8 bases. V lost 5 bases to trimming and J lost 3 bases; unmatched junction nucleotides: 0. The CDR3 extends over 14 amino acids. Germline CDR1 and CDR2: LNHDA and SQIVND (reference sequence). CDR3 loop: CASSGQGGANVLTF. In DNA form, the CDR3 reads TGTGCCAGTAGTGGACAGGGTGGGGCCAACGTCCTGACTTTC.

There are many counts of this clonotype. J is TRBJ2-3 and V is TRBV5-1, with TRBD2 identical over 10 bases. The CDR3 length is 18 residues. V shed 4 bases and J 2 bases; nucleotides not matched to a gene: 13. Germline V CDR1 and CDR2: SGHRS, YFSETQ. The CDR3 reads CASSGVGLAGAFTDTQYF. CDR3 coding DNA: TGCGCCAGCAGCGGCGTAGGGCTAGCGGGGGCCTTCACAGATACGCAGTATTTT.

This clonotype was observed at least ten times. The V gene is TRBV28, the J gene TRBJ1-2; D not certain. Germline CDR1 MDHEN, CDR2 SYDVKM. The germline V and J ends were trimmed by 4 bases and 4 bases, with 4 bases remaining between them. The CDR3 covers 11 residues. Here the CDR3 DNA reads TGTGCCAGCAGTTATGGCTATGGCTACACCTTC. Translating it yields CASSYGYGYTF.

J is TRBJ1-1 and V is TRBV12-3 or TRBV12-4; possibly TRBD1 for D (6 bases). V gave up 3 bases and J gave up 2 bases, with 22 bases separating them. This CDR3 contains 18 residues. CDR3 sequence (DNA): TGTGCCAGCAGTTTGAGCTGGGGGCGCCGCCGTCCAAACACTGAAGCTTTCTTT. It codes for CASSLSWGRRRPNTEAFF.

V is TRBV21-1 and J is TRBJ1-1. TRBV21-1 is flagged as a pseudogene. This CDR3 has 14 amino acids. CDR3 in DNA: TGTGCCAGCAGCTACCGGCAGGTGGGCACTGAAGCTTTCTTT. This translates into CASSYRQVGTEAFF.

Only a few counts were recorded for this clonotype. The V gene is TRBV25-1, the J gene TRBJ2-1, with a weak D call TRBD1 (6 bases). Germline assignment: CDR1 MGHDK and CDR2 SYGVNS. The V end was cut by 4 bases, the J end by 4 bases, with 23 bases between. This CDR3 spans 18 amino acids. For the CDR3, the DNA is TGTGCCAGCAGTGTCAGACAGGCCATGCCATTTTTTTACAATGAGCAGTTCTTC. Its protein product is CASSVRQAMPFFYNEQFF.

This clonotype was recorded a few times. The CDR3 coding sequence is TGCGCCAGCAGCTGGGGGAGACTAGCGGGCGCTTCAATAAACACCGGGGAGCTGTTTTTT. Its translation is CASSWGRLAGASINTGELFF. The chain employs TRBV5-1 and TRBJ2-2; 10 bases match TRBD2. From germline, CDR1 is SGHRS and CDR2 YFSETQ. The CDR3 length is 20 residues. V shed 3 bases, J shed 2 bases, and the junction held 16 bases outside the gene matches.

This clonotype came up a few times. This rearrangement joins TRBV19 to TRBJ2-1, with 14 bases lining up with TRBD2. CDR3 length equals 16 residues. Germline V gives CDR1 LNHDA, CDR2 SQIVND (reference sequence). Germline trimming cut 6 bases from V and 9 bases from J; bases unmatched to any gene: 10. For the CDR3, the DNA is TGTGCCAGTAGAGCCCGACTAGCGGGGGGGCAGACTGAGCAGTTCTTC. It codes for CASRARLAGGQTEQFF.

The rearrangement uses TRBV6-2 or TRBV6-3 and TRBJ2-1; weak D call: TRBD2 (6 bases). V dropped 2 bases and J dropped 5 bases, with 13 bases sitting between them. This CDR3 has 15 amino acids. CDR1 is MNHEY and CDR2 is SVGEGT in the germline V gene. The CDR3 nucleotides read TGTGCCAGCAGTTACGGGCTAGCGCGGGACAATGAGCAGTTCTTC. Translation: CASSYGLARDNEQFF.

The CDR3 is CASSDLAGRLYGYTF. CDR3 bases: TGTGCCAGTAGTGATTTGGCAGGGAGATTATATGGCTACACCTTC. V gene TRBV19 combines with J gene TRBJ1-2, with D possibly being TRBD1 (5 bases). CDR3 length: 15 residues. The V and J ends lost 5 bases and 5 bases respectively, with 18 bases between them. Per germline, CDR1 LNHDA and CDR2 SQIVND (reference sequence).

J is TRBJ1-1 and V is TRBV6-6; D gene uncertain. Germline CDR1 reads MNHNY; CDR2 reads SVGAGI (reference sequence). This CDR3 region has 14 residues. The ends were cut back, 4 bases at V and 0 bases at J, with 9 bases in the middle. The CDR3 coding sequence is TGTGCCAGCAGTTGGGAGGGTTTGAACACTGAAGCTTTCTTT. Its protein product is CASSWEGLNTEAFF.